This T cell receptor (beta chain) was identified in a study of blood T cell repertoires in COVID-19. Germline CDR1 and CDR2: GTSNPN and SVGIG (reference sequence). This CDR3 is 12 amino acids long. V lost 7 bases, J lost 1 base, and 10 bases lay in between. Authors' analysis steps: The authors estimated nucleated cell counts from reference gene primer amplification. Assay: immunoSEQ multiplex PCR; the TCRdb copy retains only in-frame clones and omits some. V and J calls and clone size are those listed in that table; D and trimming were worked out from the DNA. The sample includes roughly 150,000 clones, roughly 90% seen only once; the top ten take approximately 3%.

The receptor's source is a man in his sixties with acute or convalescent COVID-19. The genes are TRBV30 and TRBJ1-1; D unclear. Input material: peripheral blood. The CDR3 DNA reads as TGTGCCTACGATCGGGGGAACACTGAAGCTTTCTTT. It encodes CAYDRGNTEAFF.